This T cell receptor (beta chain) comes out of a study of patients and donors after allogeneic stem cell transplantation. This clonotype was detected ten times or more. TCRdb passed the RT-PCR reads through MiXCR, listing each CDR3 protein once. Of approximately 150,000 distinct CDR3 sequences in the sample, approximately 24% were seen once. This TCR was sampled from a human donor who was either an allogeneic HSCT recipient or a stem cell or donor lymphocyte infusion donor (not recorded which). It is not recorded whose cells these are; they may come from a transplant donor. The sequenced sample was blood, either unsorted or a sorted T cell fraction (not recorded which).

The CDR3 reads CSATQNTEAFF. In DNA form, the CDR3 reads TGCAGTGCCACCCAGAACACTGAAGCTTTCTTT. This chain links TRBV20-1 with TRBJ1-1, with unresolved D. The CDR3 runs 11 residues. V was shortened by 6 bases and J by 1 base, with 6 bases between the two germline ends. Germline V CDR1 and CDR2: DFQATT, SNEGSKA (reference sequence).